This T cell receptor beta chain originates from a study of shared clonotypes between healthy human individuals. Study in general: The donor pool was made up of a couple of women and a few men aged 18 to 49. Study-wide results and caveats: Non-shared clonotypes had lower generation probabilities than those shared by all four donors. Naive subsets tended to show greater estimated richness than memory subsets.

Comments on this clone: Its specificity is not known.

Terminally differentiated effector memory CD45RA+ cells were excluded by CCR7 positive selection of CD45RO-negative cells. It was at deep level that the assay was run. TCRdb's table, derived via immunoSEQ multiplex PCR, lists solely in-frame clones and lacks some. The sample contains around 560,000 clones, around 95% of which appear only once. This CDR3 contains 13 residues. V gave up 2 bases and J gave up 2 bases, with 7 bases separating them. The germline V gene has CDR1 PRHDT and CDR2 FYEKMQ (reference sequence). This TCR was sampled from a young woman in good health. The sample comprised naive CD8+ T cells sorted from blood. The V call is TRBV13, the J call TRBJ2-7; the D is unclear. The DNA for the CDR3 is TGTGCCAGCAGCTTACAAAGGGCCTACGAGCAGTACTTC. It encodes CASSLQRAYEQYF.